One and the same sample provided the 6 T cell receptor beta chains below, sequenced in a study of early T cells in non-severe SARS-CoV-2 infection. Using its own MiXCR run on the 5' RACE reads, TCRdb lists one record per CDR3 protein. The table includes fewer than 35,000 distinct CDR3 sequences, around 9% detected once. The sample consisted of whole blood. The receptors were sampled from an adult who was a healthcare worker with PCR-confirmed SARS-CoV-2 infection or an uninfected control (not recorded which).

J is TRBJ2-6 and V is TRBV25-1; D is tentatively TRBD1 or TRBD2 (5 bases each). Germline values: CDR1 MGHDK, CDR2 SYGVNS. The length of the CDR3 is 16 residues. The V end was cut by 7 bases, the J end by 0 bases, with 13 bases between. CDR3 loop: CASTGRKVSGANVLTF. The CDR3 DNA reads TGTGCCAGCACGGGACGGAAAGTCTCTGGGGCCAACGTCCTGACTTTC.

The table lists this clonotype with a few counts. CDR3 DNA sequence: TGTGCCAGCAGACCTACCGTCGGGACGGCCGCAACTAATGAAAAACTGTTTTTT. This sequence encodes CASRPTVGTAATNEKLFF. The chain uses TRBV7-2 and TRBJ1-4, with D perhaps TRBD1 (5 bases). Germline lookup yields CDR1 SGHTA and CDR2 FQGNSA. The CDR3 totals 18 residues. The V end lost 6 bases, the J end lost 0 bases, and 20 bases lay between the germline ends.

For the CDR3, the DNA is TGCAGCGCCTCAGGGCAGGGGGTAGGCGAGCAGTACTTC. Protein sequence: CSASGQGVGEQYF. The gene calls are TRBV29-1 and TRBJ2-7; 7 positions agree with TRBD1. CDR1 SQVTM and CDR2 ANQGSEA come from the germline V gene. The CDR3 extends over 13 amino acids. After removal of 7 bases from V and 6 bases from J, the junction contained 12 bases not matched to a gene.

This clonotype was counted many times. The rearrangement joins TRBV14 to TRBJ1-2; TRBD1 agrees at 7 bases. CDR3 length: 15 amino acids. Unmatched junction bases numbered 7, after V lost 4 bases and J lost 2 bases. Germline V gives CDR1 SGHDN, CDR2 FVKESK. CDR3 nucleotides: TGTGCCAGCAGCCTCCTAGGGGGCGCGAACTATGGCTACACCTTC. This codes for CASSLLGGANYGYTF.

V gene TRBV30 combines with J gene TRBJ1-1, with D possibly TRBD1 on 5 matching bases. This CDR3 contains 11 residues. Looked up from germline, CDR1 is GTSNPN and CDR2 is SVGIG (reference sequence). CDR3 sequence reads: CAIEGSGEAFF. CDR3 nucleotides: TGTGCAATAGAGGGGTCGGGTGAAGCTTTCTTT.

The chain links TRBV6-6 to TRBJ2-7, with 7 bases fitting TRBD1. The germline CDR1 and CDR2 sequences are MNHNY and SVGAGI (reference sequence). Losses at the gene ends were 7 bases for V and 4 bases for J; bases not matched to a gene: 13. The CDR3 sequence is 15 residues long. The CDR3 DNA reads TGTGCCAGCACACTGCAGGACAGGTCTGGGTACGAGCAGTACTTC. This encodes CASTLQDRSGYEQYF.